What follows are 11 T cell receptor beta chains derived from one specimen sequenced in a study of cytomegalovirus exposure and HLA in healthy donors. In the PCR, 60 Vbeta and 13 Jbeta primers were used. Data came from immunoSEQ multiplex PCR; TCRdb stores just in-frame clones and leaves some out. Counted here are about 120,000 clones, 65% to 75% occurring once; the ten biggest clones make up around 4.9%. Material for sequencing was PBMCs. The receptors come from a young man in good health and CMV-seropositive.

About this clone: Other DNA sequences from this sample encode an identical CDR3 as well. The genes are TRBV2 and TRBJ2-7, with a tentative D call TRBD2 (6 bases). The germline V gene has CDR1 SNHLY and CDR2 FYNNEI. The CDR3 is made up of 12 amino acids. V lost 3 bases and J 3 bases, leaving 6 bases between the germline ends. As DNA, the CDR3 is TGTGCCAGCAGTGAGGGGGGCTACGAGCAGTACTTC. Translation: CASSEGGYEQYF.

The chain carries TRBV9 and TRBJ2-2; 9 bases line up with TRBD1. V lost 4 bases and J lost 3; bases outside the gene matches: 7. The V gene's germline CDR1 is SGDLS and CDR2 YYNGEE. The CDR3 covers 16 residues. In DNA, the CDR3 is TGTGCCAGCAGCCCCCGGGACAGGGAGTACACCGGGGAGCTGTTTTTT. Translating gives CASSPRDREYTGELFF.

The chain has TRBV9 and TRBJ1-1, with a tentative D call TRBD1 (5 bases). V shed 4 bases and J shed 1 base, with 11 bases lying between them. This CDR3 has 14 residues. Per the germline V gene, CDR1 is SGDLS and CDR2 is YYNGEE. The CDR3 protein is CASSKNQGNTEAFF. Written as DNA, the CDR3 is TGTGCCAGCAGCAAGAATCAGGGGAACACTGAAGCTTTCTTT.

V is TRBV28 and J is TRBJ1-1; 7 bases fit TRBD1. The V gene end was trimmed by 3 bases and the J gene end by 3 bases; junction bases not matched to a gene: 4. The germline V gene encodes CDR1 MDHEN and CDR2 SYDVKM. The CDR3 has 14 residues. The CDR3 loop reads CASSFLDRHTEAFF. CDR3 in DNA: TGTGCCAGCAGTTTTTTGGACAGGCACACTGAAGCTTTCTTT.

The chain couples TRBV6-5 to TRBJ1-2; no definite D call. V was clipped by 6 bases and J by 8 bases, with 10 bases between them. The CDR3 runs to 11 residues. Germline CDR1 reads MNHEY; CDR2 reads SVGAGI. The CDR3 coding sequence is TGTGCCAGCAGCCTGGACTGGGGCTACACCTTC. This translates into CASSLDWGYTF.

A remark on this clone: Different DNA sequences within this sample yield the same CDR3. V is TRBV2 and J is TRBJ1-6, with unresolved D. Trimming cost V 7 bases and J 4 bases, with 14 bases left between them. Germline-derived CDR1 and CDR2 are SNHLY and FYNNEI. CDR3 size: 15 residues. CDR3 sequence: CASTPERSYNSPLHF. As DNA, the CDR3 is TGTGCCAGCACCCCCGAACGGTCTTATAATTCACCCCTCCACTTT.

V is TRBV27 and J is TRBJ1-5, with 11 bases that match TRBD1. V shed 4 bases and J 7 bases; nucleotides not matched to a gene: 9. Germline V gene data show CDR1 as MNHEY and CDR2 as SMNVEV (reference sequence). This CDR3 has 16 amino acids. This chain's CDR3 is CASSSSRTGGWQPQHF. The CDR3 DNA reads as TGTGCCAGCAGTTCATCCCGGACAGGGGGCTGGCAGCCCCAGCATTTT.

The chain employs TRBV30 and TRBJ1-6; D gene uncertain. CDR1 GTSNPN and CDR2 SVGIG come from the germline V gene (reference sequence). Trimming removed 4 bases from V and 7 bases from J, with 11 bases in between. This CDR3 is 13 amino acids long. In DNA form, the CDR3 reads TGTGCCTGGAACCTCCACGGGAATTCACCCCTCCACTTT. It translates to CAWNLHGNSPLHF.

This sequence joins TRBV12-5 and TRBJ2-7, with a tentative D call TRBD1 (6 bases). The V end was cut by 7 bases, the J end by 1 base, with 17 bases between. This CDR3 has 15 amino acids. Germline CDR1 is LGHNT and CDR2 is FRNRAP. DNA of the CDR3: TGTGCTAGTGCCCTAAACCCGACAGGTTCCTACGAGCAGTACTTC. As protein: CASALNPTGSYEQYF.

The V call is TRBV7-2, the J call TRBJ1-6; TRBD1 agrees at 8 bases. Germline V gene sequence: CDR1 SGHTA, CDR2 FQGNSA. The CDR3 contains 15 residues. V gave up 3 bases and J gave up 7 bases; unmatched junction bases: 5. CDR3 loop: CASSLRQGRNSPLHF. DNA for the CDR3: TGTGCCAGCAGCTTGCGACAGGGGAGGAATTCACCCCTCCACTTT.

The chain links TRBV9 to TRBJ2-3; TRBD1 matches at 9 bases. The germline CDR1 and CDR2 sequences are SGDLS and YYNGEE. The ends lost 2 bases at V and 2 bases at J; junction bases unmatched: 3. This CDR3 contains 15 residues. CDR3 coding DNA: TGTGCCAGCAGCGTTAGACAGGGGGTCACAGATACGCAGTATTTT. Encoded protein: CASSVRQGVTDTQYF.